This TCR beta chain was recovered during a study of CD8+CD57+ T cells in acquired aplastic anemia. Looking at the study overall: Recorded DNA amounts for sorted CD4+ and CD8+ cells had an average of around 3 ug. Study-level results: Patient and control CD8+ Simpson's diversity was not significantly different. Overlap between patients and controls comprised just under 30 CD8+ CDR3 sequences.

Genomic DNA was employed as the template in profiling TCR beta VDJ and CDR3. From the reads, TCRdb called clonotypes with MiXCR, one entry per CDR3 protein. The sample yields 300,000 or so distinct CDR3 sequences, roughly 61% seen once. This CDR3 comprises 14 residues. Germline V gene sequence: CDR1 SGDLS, CDR2 YYNGEE. The junction had 5 bases not matched to a gene; V was cut back by 3 bases and J by 7 bases. An expansion of CD8+CD57+ cells by flow cytometry had been shown in patients chosen for sequencing. With no exception, the patients had severe acquired aplastic anemia. This clonotype was observed at least ten times. Antigen: not known.

Input material: sorted CD4+, CD8+, or CD8+CD57+ T cells (not recorded which) from PBMCs. The TCR comes from a human donor with aplastic anemia. This chain joins TRBV9 and TRBJ2-1; 9 nucleotides match TRBD1. The DNA for the CDR3 is TGTGCCAGCAGCGCCCAGACAGGGGGGAATGAGCAGTTCTTC. Its translation is CASSAQTGGNEQFF.